The present T cell receptor beta chain was sequenced within a study of OX40 agonist ivuxolimab in advanced cancers. With respect to the entire study: Ivuxolimab was an agonistic, fully human IgG2 monoclonal antibody directed against OX40 (CD134), a costimulatory receptor. Intravenous ivuxolimab was administered to patients every 2 weeks at six dose levels: 0.01, 0.1, 0.3, 1.5, 3 and 10 mg/kg. Among the approximately 50 dose-escalation patients, about 19 had hepatocellular carcinoma, around 15 melanoma, 9 renal cell carcinoma and 9 head and neck cancer. In the dose-escalation cohort, approximately 82% of patients were male, and the mean age was approximately 60 years, with a range of about 20 to 90. Patients were allowed to have had prior anti-PD-1, anti-PD-L1 or anti-CTLA-4 therapy, and 30% to 40% of the dose-escalation patients had previously received checkpoint inhibitors. Three dose-escalation patients achieved partial responses, one with hepatocellular carcinoma and two with cutaneous melanoma. Peripheral TCRbeta sequencing was intended to test whether TCR sequence diversity was altered and clonal T-cell expansion was caused by ivuxolimab. The paper describes the monotherapy dose-escalation part (N ≈ 49 patients) of the phase I trial of ivuxolimab. What the work shows at the level of the full study, not this receptor alone: After ivuxolimab, expanded clones were on average more numerous among CD8+ T cells than among CD4+ T cells. Low levels of normalized T-cell clonal expansion were also shown by some nonresponding patients. In partial responders in the 0.1-3.0 mg/kg groups, normalized peripheral clonal expansion was found to be among the lowest, especially among CD8+ T cells. At doses from 0.1 to 3.0 mg/kg, clonal expansion was seen in both CD4+ and CD8+ blood T cells between baseline and week 6. The antigen specificity of the peripheral T cells that underwent clonal expansion was not determined.

Concerning this clone itself: There is no known antigen for this receptor. Base qualities were left out, and no much larger clone turns up one base away.

Genomic DNA was extracted from sorted cells for sequencing of the TCRbeta CDR3 region. The immunoSEQ Assay was used for sequencing of TCRbeta CDR3 regions. TCRdb took this table from immuneACCESS and kept in-frame rearrangements with V and J called. Such tables lack part of the clones; where checked against another copy, unresolved V genes explain under half of the gap, and the rest is unexplained. The sample yields more than 70,000 clones; 82% were counted once. Of the sample, around 5.1% falls within the top ten clones. The trial excluded patients who had a history of autoimmune disease or who were on systemic immunosuppression. Peripheral blood for TCR sequencing was collected from all dose cohorts at baseline, on cycle 4 day 1, and on cycle 7 day 1. The samples were taken from a phase I, first-in-human, multicenter, open-label dose-escalation trial of ivuxolimab. Adults with locally advanced or metastatic melanoma, renal cell, hepatocellular, or head and neck squamous cell carcinoma were enrolled in the trial. Before TCR sequencing, CD4+ T cells and CD8+ T cells were sorted from peripheral blood as separate populations.

Trimming removed 4 bases from V and 11 bases from J, leaving 15 bases between the germline ends. Based on the germline V gene (reference sequence), the CDR1 and CDR2 sequences are MNHNY and SVGAGI. From the cysteine through the phenylalanine, the CDR3 covers 13 amino acids. Solely the CDR3 DNA is kept, with 39 bases framed from the first base. This sequence was found in an adult with an advanced solid tumor such as melanoma, head and neck, liver or kidney cancer. The starting material was CD4+ or CD8+ T cells sorted from blood, obtained in a trial of the OX40 agonist ivuxolimab. The sequence links TRBV6-6 to TRBJ1-5, with no confidently assigned D gene. The CDR3 reads CASSSDPSMAQHF. The DNA sequence is TGTGCCAGCAGTTCGGATCCGTCAATGGCCCAGCATTTT.